Below, 16 T cell receptor beta chains from the same sample are listed, as sequenced in a study of regulatory T cells in long-lasting Graves disease. TCR beta libraries were built with iRepertoire HTBI primers and Arm-PCR of CDR3 regions. Via MiXCR, TCRdb re-called the multiplex PCR reads, giving one row per CDR3 protein. Among 350,000 to 550,000 distinct CDR3 sequences listed, about 15% were seen once. Time point: newly diagnosed GD, antithyroid drugs for less than 3 months. RNA from PBMCs was the source of the TCR library. These data were also reused for a study on T cells in Graves' hyperthyroidism and ophthalmopathy.

The sample in question was peripheral blood mononuclear cells (PBMCs), obtained at new diagnosis, from a patient treated with antithyroid drugs. The receptor source for this set is a woman aged 45 to 65 with Graves disease.

This clonotype was seen many times. V and J are TRBV7-8 and TRBJ2-2; 7 bases align to TRBD1. Trimming at V came to 2 bases and at J to 3 bases, leaving 12 bases not matched to a gene. The CDR3 is made up of 18 amino acids. The germline V gene has CDR1 SGHVS and CDR2 FQNEAQ. CDR3 sequence: CASSLPFNWQGDTGELFF. Written as DNA, the CDR3 is TGTGCCAGCAGCTTACCATTTAATTGGCAGGGGGACACCGGGGAGCTGTTTTTT.

This clonotype appeared many times. The chain combines TRBV6-2 or TRBV6-3 with TRBJ2-3; maybe TRBD1 (5 bases). The CDR3 sequence is 16 residues long. CDR1 and CDR2 from the germline V gene are MNHEY and SVGEGT. Trimming stripped 7 bases from V and 0 bases from J, with 17 bases between. This chain's CDR3 is CASTVYVGLSTDTQYF. The CDR3 DNA reads TGTGCCAGCACAGTCTACGTGGGGCTCAGCACAGATACGCAGTATTTT.

Notes on this clonotype: A far larger clone is off by one base, so a read error is likely. The chain links TRBV27 to TRBJ2-3; unclear D gene. Between the trimmed V and J ends, which lost 5 bases and 10 bases, there was a span of 13 bases. CDR1 is MNHEY, CDR2 SMNVEV, per germline (reference sequence). The CDR3 runs to 12 residues. CDR3 coding DNA: TGTGCCAGCAGTGAGTTAGGGAAGGCGCAGTATTTT. Its protein is CASSELGKAQYF.

This clonotype was observed a handful of times. The chain employs TRBV3-1 and TRBJ2-3, with a possible D match to TRBD1 (5 bases). Trimming removed 0 bases at V and 2 bases at J, with 6 bases between. The CDR3 covers 14 residues. Germline assignment: CDR1 LGHDT and CDR2 YNNKEL (reference sequence). The CDR3 spells CASSQEGVTDTQYF. CDR3 nucleotides: TGTGCCAGCAGCCAAGAAGGGGTCACAGATACGCAGTATTTT.

The chain is built from TRBV30 and TRBJ2-3, with unresolved D. This CDR3 spans 14 amino acids. Between the trimmed V and J ends, which lost 7 bases and 4 bases, there was a span of 18 bases. The germline V gene encodes CDR1 GTSNPN and CDR2 SVGIG (reference sequence). CDR3 protein: CAFSRATGPDTQYF. In nucleotides, the CDR3 is TGTGCCTTTTCCCGGGCCACGGGCCCAGATACGCAGTATTTT.

This clonotype has only a few counts. V gene TRBV20-1 combines with J gene TRBJ1-3; D uncertain. V lost 2 bases and J 0 bases, leaving 5 bases between the germline ends. This CDR3 contains 13 residues. CDR1 and CDR2 from the germline V gene are DFQATT and SNEGSKA (reference sequence). CDR3 sequence: CSARQSSGNTIYF. The DNA of the CDR3 is TGCAGTGCTAGACAGAGCTCTGGAAACACCATATATTTT.

The V call is TRBV7-9, the J call TRBJ2-7; 8 bases align to TRBD1. CDR1 and CDR2 from the germline V gene are SEHNR and FQNEAQ (reference sequence). Trimming removed 1 base from V and 2 bases from J; junction bases left unmatched: 4. The length of the CDR3 is 15 residues. The CDR3 region has the DNA TGTGCCAGCAGCTTAGGGGTCAGGGGGCCCTACGAGCAGTACTTC. Its translation is CASSLGVRGPYEQYF. Based on the CDR3 plus reference TRBV7-9 and TRBJ2-7, the full variable domain is DTGVSQNPRHKITKRGQNVTFRCDPISEHNRLYWYRQTLGQGPEFLTYFQNEAQLEKSRLLSDRFSAERPKGSFSTLEIQRTEQGDSAMYLCASSLGVRGPYEQYFGPGTRLTVT.

In its sample, this clonotype was seen many times. The chain employs TRBV6-1 and TRBJ2-7, with a weak D call TRBD1 (5 bases). The V gene lost 6 bases and the J gene lost 5 bases, with 17 bases spanning the gap. CDR3 length equals 14 residues. Germline CDR1 MNHNS, CDR2 SASEGT. CDR3 loop: CASSAPGAGNEQYF. As DNA, the CDR3 is TGTGCCAGCAGCGCGCCTGGCGCAGGGAACGAGCAGTACTTC.

This clonotype was picked up a small number of times. The chain joins TRBV11-2 to TRBJ2-1; 8 bases fit TRBD1. J was trimmed by 4 bases and V by 8 bases; bases with no gene match: 7. CDR1 is SGHAT and CDR2 is FQNNGV in the germline V gene. The CDR3 runs to 14 residues. The CDR3 reads CASRGTGMYNEQFF. CDR3 DNA: TGTGCCAGCCGCGGGACAGGTATGTACAATGAGCAGTTCTTC.

In DNA form, the CDR3 reads TGTGCCAGCAGCTTAACCGGGACAGGGAAGGAGGCACCCCTCCACTTT. Amino acid sequence: CASSLTGTGKEAPLHF. The rearrangement uses TRBV7-9 and TRBJ1-6, with 9 bases fitting TRBD1. Germline trimming cut 2 bases from V and 11 bases from J; bases unmatched to any gene: 10. This CDR3 has 16 residues. CDR1 and CDR2 (germline): SEHNR, FQNEAQ (reference sequence).

This clonotype turned up a few times. This chain joins TRBV4-2 and TRBJ1-5; perhaps TRBD1 as D (6 bases). V was trimmed by 1 base and J by 6 bases, leaving 16 bases between them. Germline CDR1 reads LGHNA; CDR2 reads YNFKEQ. This CDR3 contains 16 residues. The CDR3 nucleotides are TGTGCCAGCAGCCAAGGAACACGGGGGGCGGGTCAGCCCCAGCATTTT. Translating it yields CASSQGTRGAGQPQHF.

The rearrangement joins TRBV29-1 to TRBJ2-1; TRBD2 aligns across 8 bases. Per the germline V gene, CDR1 is SQVTM and CDR2 is ANQGSEA. The CDR3 consists of 13 residues. Trimming cost V 0 bases and J 9 bases; bases outside gene matches: 4. CDR3 protein: CSVEEQLAGEQFF. The CDR3 DNA reads TGCAGCGTTGAAGAACAGCTAGCGGGTGAGCAGTTCTTC.

The table lists this clonotype with many counts. The chain couples TRBV27 to TRBJ2-3; TRBD1 or TRBD2 may be the D gene (5 bases each). CDR1 and CDR2 (germline): MNHEY, SMNVEV (reference sequence). CDR3 length: 16 amino acids. V was trimmed by 2 bases and J by 2 bases, leaving 14 bases between them. The CDR3 spells CASSLRGGYFTDTQYF. DNA of the CDR3: TGTGCCAGCAGTTTACGGGGCGGCTACTTCACAGATACGCAGTATTTT.

The rearrangement joins TRBV5-1 to TRBJ2-7, with D uncertain. V lost 0 bases, J lost 2 bases, and 12 bases lay in between. Germline V lookup: CDR1 SGHRS, CDR2 YFSETQ. The CDR3 has 15 amino acids. CDR3 in amino acids: CASSLALGSTYEQYF. CDR3 coding DNA: TGCGCCAGCAGCTTGGCTCTAGGGTCAACCTACGAGCAGTACTTC.

This clonotype was found a few times. The V gene is TRBV19, the J gene TRBJ2-7, with 8 nucleotides matching TRBD2. The CDR3 loop spans 15 amino acids. V lost 2 bases, J lost 4 bases, and 7 bases stayed unmatched. The germline V gene has CDR1 LNHDA and CDR2 SQIVND (reference sequence). The CDR3 bases are TGTGCCAGTAGTATATGCGGGAGGAATCCATACGAGCAGTACTTC. As protein: CASSICGRNPYEQYF.

The table lists this clonotype with many counts. The J gene is TRBJ2-1, the V gene TRBV2; possibly TRBD2 for D (5 bases). Germline lookup yields CDR1 SNHLY and CDR2 FYNNEI. Trimming left V 6 bases short and J 8 bases short, with 11 bases between. This CDR3 is built from 12 residues. CDR3 DNA: TGTGCCAGCAGATCCACTAGATATGAGCAGTTCTTC. Its protein product is CASRSTRYEQFF. The full variable domain, its missing parts supplied by reference TRBV2 and TRBJ2-1, is EPEVTQTPSHQVTQMGQEVILRCVPISNHLYFYWYRQILGQKVEFLVSFYNNEISEKSEIFDDQFSVERPDGSNFTLKIRSTKLEDSAMYFCASRSTRYEQFFGPGTRLTVL.